This T cell receptor (beta chain) was observed in a study of T cell changes during pregnancy in multiple sclerosis. The germline gives CDR1 WNHNN, CDR2 SYGVQD (reference sequence). The V end lost 6 bases, the J end lost 5 bases, and 16 bases lay between the germline ends. The CDR3 runs to 14 residues. Sequencing used immunoSEQ multiplex PCR; TCRdb keeps in-frame clones, though not all of them. The sample lists almost 25,000 clones, around 89% occurring once. The chain has TRBV10-1 and TRBJ2-5; perhaps TRBD1 as D (6 bases). The sample here was CD4+ T cells from peripheral blood mononuclear cells, taken in the first trimester of pregnancy. This clonotype was sampled from a female donor in good health, enrolled as a control in a pregnancy study. The CDR3 spells CASSPLGAMETQYF. Written as DNA, the CDR3 is TGCGCCAGCAGCCCCTTGGGGGCTATGGAGACCCAGTACTTC.